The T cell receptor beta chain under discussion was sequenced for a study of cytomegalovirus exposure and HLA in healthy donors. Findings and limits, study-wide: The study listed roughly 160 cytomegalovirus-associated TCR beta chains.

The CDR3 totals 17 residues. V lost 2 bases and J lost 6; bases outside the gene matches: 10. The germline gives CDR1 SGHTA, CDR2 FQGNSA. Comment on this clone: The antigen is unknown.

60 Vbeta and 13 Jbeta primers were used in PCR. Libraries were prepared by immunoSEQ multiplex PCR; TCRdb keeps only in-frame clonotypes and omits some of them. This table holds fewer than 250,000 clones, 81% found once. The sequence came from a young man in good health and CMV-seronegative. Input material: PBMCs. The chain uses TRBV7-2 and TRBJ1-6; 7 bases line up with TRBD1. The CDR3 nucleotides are TGTGCCAGCAGCTTACAAGGGGGCGCGAGGATTAATTCACCCCTCCACTTT. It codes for CASSLQGGARINSPLHF.